This TCR beta chain is from a study of human T cells and chemical hapten exposure. MiXCR, applied by TCRdb to the RACE reads, yields one record per CDR3 protein. The sample has tens of thousands of distinct CDR3 sequences; 7.5% to 9.5% are singletons. This clonotype was seen many times. The germline gives CDR1 SGHTA, CDR2 FQGNSA. There are 14 residues in the CDR3. Trimming stripped 1 base from V and 4 bases from J, with 9 bases between. Time point specified: patch test 1, 2 weeks after DPC sensitization. As for treatment: therapeutic diphenylcyclopropenone sensitization with weekly scalp DPC. The source is a woman aged 30 to 39 with alopecia areata. Some clones in this sample may be carry-over from other donors' samples. V and J are TRBV7-2 and TRBJ2-3; D is perhaps TRBD1 (6 bases). Here the sequenced sample was whole blood, taken in connection with sensitization to the hapten diphenylcyclopropenone (DPC). CDR3 DNA sequence: TGTGCCAGCAGCTTAGGAGGGGGTTCAGATACGCAGTATTTT. Translating it yields CASSLGGGSDTQYF.